The 17 T cell receptor beta chains below were found in one sample sequenced in a study of T cells after yellow fever vaccination. MiXCR, run by TCRdb on the 5' RACE reads, gives a single entry per CDR3 protein. This sample has under 700,000 distinct CDR3 sequences; about 17% occur once, and the top ten carry roughly 17%. The sequencing used PBMCs, collected 5 days after the first yellow fever vaccination. These receptors were collected from a man between 18 and 29 years old who received the YFV17D yellow fever vaccine.

This clonotype was seen only a few times. The chain carries TRBV6-1 and TRBJ1-5, with a tentative D call TRBD1 (5 bases). Per the germline V gene, CDR1 is MNHNS and CDR2 is SASEGT. Trimming stripped 3 bases from V and 6 bases from J, with 15 bases between. The CDR3 loop spans 15 amino acids. CDR3 coding DNA: TGTGCCAGCAGTGAGCGACCGGGGCGGCGTCAGCCCCAGCATTTT. It specifies CASSERPGRRQPQHF.

This clonotype was detected ten times or more. The chain recombines TRBV3-1 with TRBJ1-5; D may be TRBD1 (6 bases). The V gene's germline CDR1 is LGHDT and CDR2 YNNKEL (reference sequence). This CDR3 has 13 residues. The germline V and J ends were trimmed by 6 bases and 3 bases, with 9 bases remaining between them. CDR3 residues: CASSRDINQPQHF. The CDR3 DNA sequence: TGTGCCAGCAGTCGGGACATCAATCAGCCCCAGCATTTT.

The rearrangement links TRBV5-1 to TRBJ2-1; 7 bases fit TRBD2. Trimming took 0 bases from V and 4 from J; bases not matched to a gene: 7. Germline CDR1 SGHRS, CDR2 YFSETQ. This CDR3 has 16 residues. The CDR3 DNA follows: TGCGCCAGCAGCTTGGAACGGACTAGTGATTACAATGAGCAGTTCTTC. Translation: CASSLERTSDYNEQFF.

In its sample, this clonotype was seen a few times. The genes are TRBV5-4 and TRBJ2-3; 9 bases line up with TRBD2. Germline assignment: CDR1 SGHNT and CDR2 YYREEE (reference sequence). The length of the CDR3 is 16 residues. Trimming cost V 2 bases and J 11 bases; bases outside gene matches: 15. CDR3 nucleotide sequence: TGTGCCAGCAGCTTCGGGGGCGAGGCGGGGGGGCAGGGGCAGTATTTT. Residues: CASSFGGEAGGQGQYF.

This chain uses TRBV7-2 with TRBJ1-1; D might be TRBD1 (5 bases). Germline CDR1 reads SGHTA; CDR2 reads FQGNSA. The CDR3 covers 14 residues. V lost 5 bases, J lost 1 base, and 11 bases lay in between. The DNA for the CDR3 is TGTGCCAGCAGCCCGGGACCCCCGAACACTGAAGCTTTCTTT. Its translation is CASSPGPPNTEAFF.

As regards this clonotype: The junction and the germline gene differ at one end; a read error may be behind it. This sequence joins TRBV7-6 and TRBJ2-2, with no clear D. Germline V gene data show CDR1 as SGHVS and CDR2 as FNYEAQ. The CDR3 has 15 amino acids. The CDR3, as DNA: TGTGCCAGCAGGTTAGCATCGACACGCACCGGGGAGCTGTTTTTT. Residues: CASRLASTRTGELFF. The full variable domain, with the rest looked up from reference TRBV7-6 and TRBJ2-2, is GAGVSQSPRYKVTKRGQDVALRCDPISGHVSLYWYRQALGQGPEFLTYFNYEAQQDKSGLPNDRFSAERPEGSISTLTIQRTEQRDSAMYRCASRLASTRTGELFFGEGSRLTVL.

J is TRBJ2-7 and V is TRBV20-1; D may match TRBD1 or TRBD2 (6 bases each). V lost 0 bases and J 2 bases, leaving 11 bases between the germline ends. Germline V gene data show CDR1 as DFQATT and CDR2 as SNEGSKA (reference sequence). The CDR3 totals 14 residues. The CDR3 here is CSARDTRGAYEQYV. The CDR3, as DNA: TGCAGTGCTAGAGACACGAGGGGGGCCTACGAGCAGTACGTC.

The genes are TRBV12-3 or TRBV12-4 and TRBJ1-1, with D uncertain. The CDR3 sequence is 15 residues long. Trimming removed 4 bases from V and 3 bases from J, with 15 bases in between. The CDR3 is CASSSRSGWDTEAFF. CDR3 DNA: TGTGCCAGCAGTTCAAGGTCCGGGTGGGACACTGAAGCTTTCTTT.

Only a few counts were recorded for this clonotype. The CDR3 region is CATNRGENQPQHF. CDR3 DNA sequence: TGTGCCACCAACAGGGGTGAGAATCAGCCCCAGCATTTT. The V call is TRBV24-1, the J call TRBJ1-5, with TRBD1 matching over 7 bases. In germline, CDR1 is KGHDR, CDR2 SFDVKD. This CDR3 is 13 amino acids long. With 8 bases clipped from V and 4 bases from J, the junction kept 4 bases outside the gene matches.

J is TRBJ1-2 and V is TRBV11-2; unclear D gene. V lost 6 bases, J lost 7 bases, and 12 bases lay in between. Germline lookup yields CDR1 SGHAT and CDR2 FQNNGV. The CDR3 is 12 amino acids. CDR3 nucleotide sequence: TGTGCCAGCAGTTCCGTCCAGCCTGGCTACACCTTC. Its protein product is CASSSVQPGYTF.

The chain has TRBV24-1 and TRBJ2-7; D assignment may be TRBD1 or TRBD2 (5 bases each). Germline values: CDR1 KGHDR, CDR2 SFDVKD. CDR3 length: 12 residues. CDR3 amino acids: CSREGESDEQYV. For the CDR3, the DNA is TGTTCCAGGGAAGGGGAGTCCGACGAGCAGTACGTC.

A few counts support this clonotype. The chain is built from TRBV7-6 and TRBJ2-7; D unclear. Germline values: CDR1 SGHVS, CDR2 FNYEAQ. The CDR3 has 13 amino acids. Between the trimmed V and J ends, which lost 1 base and 3 bases, there was a span of 7 bases. The CDR3 here is CASSLDRIYEQYF. The CDR3 region has the DNA TGTGCCAGCAGCTTAGACAGAATCTACGAGCAGTACTTC.

The V call is TRBV4-3, the J call TRBJ2-5, with unresolved D. V lost 4 bases to trimming and J lost 7 bases, with 16 bases between them. CDR1 and CDR2 from the germline V gene are LGHNA and YSLEER. CDR3 length: 14 residues. CDR3 in DNA: TGCGCCAGCAGCCCCCTTGGTGCCTGGGGGACCCAGTACTTC. This codes for CASSPLGAWGTQYF.

This clonotype was seen a handful of times. The rearrangement uses TRBV5-1 and TRBJ2-6, with D perhaps matching TRBD2 (5 bases). CDR3 length: 16 residues. V dropped 3 bases and J dropped 0 bases, with 10 bases sitting between them. Germline assignment: CDR1 SGHRS and CDR2 YFSETQ. The CDR3 region is CASSSLGSSGANVLTF. As DNA, the CDR3 is TGCGCCAGCAGCTCCCTAGGGAGCTCTGGGGCCAACGTCCTGACTTTC. The full variable domain, its missing parts supplied by reference TRBV5-1 and TRBJ2-6, is KAGVTQTPRYLIKTRGQQVTLSCSPISGHRSVSWYQQTPGQGLQFLFEYFSETQRNKGNFPGRFSGRQFSNSRSEMNVSTLELGDSALYLCASSSLGSSGANVLTFGAGSRLTVL.

This clonotype occurred once. J is TRBJ2-3 and V is TRBV29-1; D perhaps matches TRBD1 (5 bases). Germline V gene sequence: CDR1 SQVTM, CDR2 ANQGSEA. The CDR3 sequence is 16 residues long. Trimming removed 6 bases at V and 1 base at J, with 20 bases between. CDR3 bases: TGCAGCGTCGATGTTGGTCTGGGGCGAGGCACAGATACGCAGTATTTT. The encoded protein is CSVDVGLGRGTDTQYF.

This chain connects TRBV2 to TRBJ1-5; D is unresolved. Between the trimmed V and J ends, which lost 2 bases and 9 bases, there was a span of 5 bases. Germline V gene lookup returns CDR1 SNHLY and CDR2 FYNNEI. This CDR3 comprises 11 residues. CDR3 nucleotides: TGTGCCAGCAGTGAAAGCGGGCCCCAGCATTTT. Translated, it gives CASSESGPQHF.

This clonotype was detected a few times. The chain combines TRBV12-3 or TRBV12-4 with TRBJ2-1, with TRBD1 matching over 8 bases. This CDR3 is 11 amino acids long. After removal of 6 bases from V and 12 bases from J, the junction contained 4 bases not matched to a gene. The CDR3 is CASSTGQGQFF. CDR3 nucleotide sequence: TGTGCCAGCAGCACCGGACAGGGGCAGTTCTTC.